A selection of T cell receptor beta chains follows, all from one sample in a study of control samples from healthy donors and cancer patients. TCRdb's table, derived via immunoSEQ multiplex PCR, lists solely in-frame clones and lacks some. The data contain approximately 180,000 clones, 94% of them singletons. Sequences were obtained from blood. All receptors come from a woman under 30 in good health. Both conserved end residues are part of each CDR3. The D gene is left open where the match is weak. The size entry is marked missing in some rows and otherwise reads once, few, many or a size class.

TRBV6-5	NA	TRBJ1-6	NA	CAGRGGVNSPLHF	TGTGCCGGCCGAGGGGGGGTAAATTCACCCCTCCACTTT
TRBV28	NA	TRBJ1-1	NA	CASSSRRRASAEAFF	TGTGCCAGCAGCTCCAGGCGACGTGCGAGCGCTGAAGCTTTCTTT
TRBV7-7	NA	TRBJ2-3	NA	CASSPLGELTDTQYF	TGTGCTAGCAGCCCACTGGGGGAGCTAACAGATACGCAGTATTTT
TRBV6-2/TRBV6-3	NA	TRBJ1-4	NA	CASSLSLLGPGDEKLFF	TGTGCCAGCAGTCTAAGCCTCTTGGGGCCTGGTGATGAAAAACTGTTTTTT
TRBV18	TRBD1	TRBJ1-1	NA	CASSPPLDRAEAFF	TGTGCCAGCTCACCACCGCTCGACAGGGCCGAAGCTTTCTTT
TRBV28	TRBD2	TRBJ2-1	NA	CASSFLAGGPGEQFF	TGTGCCAGCAGTTTCCTAGCGGGAGGGCCGGGTGAGCAGTTCTTC
TRBV6-2/TRBV6-3	TRBD1	TRBJ1-1	NA	CASSQGALGDGEAFF	TGTGCCAGCAGTCAGGGGGCGCTTGGAGACGGTGAAGCTTTCTTT
TRBV6-2/TRBV6-3	NA	TRBJ2-7	NA	CASSYSGEQYF	TGTGCCAGCAGTTACTCTGGTGAGCAGTACTTC
TRBV27	NA	TRBJ1-6	NA	CASRTGRDGNNSPLHF	TGTGCCAGCAGAACGGGTCGGGACGGCAATAATTCACCCCTCCACTTT
TRBV10-1	NA	TRBJ2-3	NA	CASSDLHGTDTQYF	TGCGCCAGCAGTGACCTTCACGGCACAGATACGCAGTATTTT
TRBV12-3/TRBV12-4	NA	TRBJ1-3	NA	CASKVPGNTIYF	TGTGCCAGCAAAGTCCCTGGAAACACCATATATTTT
TRBV2	TRBD1	TRBJ1-5	NA	CASSRGQPSNQPQHF	TGTGCCAGCAGTCGGGGACAGCCTAGCAATCAGCCCCAGCATTTT
TRBV5-1	NA	TRBJ1-2	NA	CASSSRDIGYTF	TGCGCCAGCAGCTCCCGGGACATAGGCTACACCTTC
TRBV6-1	NA	TRBJ2-7	NA	CASSERGWGEQYF	TGTGCCAGCAGTGAACGGGGATGGGGCGAGCAGTACTTC
TRBV7-3	NA	TRBJ2-2	NA	CASSLTGANTGELFF	TGTGCCAGCAGCTTAACAGGGGCGAACACCGGGGAGCTGTTTTTT
TRBV5-1	NA	TRBJ1-1	once	CASSINSDTEAFF	TGCGCCAGCAGCATTAACAGTGACACTGAAGCTTTCTTT
TRBV4-2	NA	TRBJ1-1	NA	CASSQDIRLQGAFF	TGTGCCAGCAGCCAAGATATAAGGCTCCAGGGAGCTTTCTTT
TRBV2	NA	TRBJ1-1	NA	CASSEKYTEAFF	TGTGCCAGCAGTGAAAAATACACTGAAGCTTTCTTT
TRBV11-2	NA	TRBJ2-5	NA	CASSLMETQYF	TGTGCCAGCAGCTTAATGGAGACCCAGTACTTC
TRBV27	TRBD1	TRBJ1-5	few	CASSLGLDRNQPQHF	TGTGCCAGCAGTTTGGGACTGGACAGGAATCAGCCCCAGCATTTT
TRBV19	NA	TRBJ1-2	NA	CASSIGWGNYGYTF	TGTGCCAGTAGTATAGGTTGGGGGAACTATGGCTACACCTTC
TRBV18	NA	TRBJ2-5	NA	CASSPARQSGETQYF	TGTGCCAGCTCACCAGCACGGCAGAGTGGAGAGACCCAGTACTTC
TRBV12-3/TRBV12-4	TRBD1	TRBJ1-6	NA	CASSRQGGSPLHF	TGTGCCAGCAGTCGACAGGGTGGTTCACCCCTCCACTTT
TRBV27	NA	TRBJ1-6	NA	CASSLGHYNSPLHF	TGTGCCAGCAGTTTAGGTCACTATAATTCACCCCTCCACTTT
TRBV18	TRBD1	TRBJ1-3	once	CASSPPRGTGGNTIYF	TGTGCCAGCTCCCCCCCCCGGGGGACAGGGGGAAACACCATATATTTT
TRBV15	NA	TRBJ1-5	NA	CATSRDLANQPQHF	TGTGCCACCAGTCGTGACCTAGCGAATCAGCCCCAGCATTTT
TRBV12-3/TRBV12-4	NA	TRBJ2-5	NA	CASSPWPGGTQYF	TGTGCCAGCAGTCCCTGGCCCGGGGGGACCCAGTACTTC
TRBV2	TRBD1	TRBJ1-2	once	CATRTGSNYGYTF	TGTGCCACACGGACAGGGTCTAACTATGGCTACACCTTC
TRBV5-1	TRBD1	TRBJ1-2	NA	CASSSSSTGGYGYTF	TGCGCCAGCAGCTCCTCTTCCACAGGGGGCTATGGCTACACCTTC
TRBV11-2	NA	TRBJ1-5	NA	CASSLDGRTEQPQHF	TGTGCCAGCAGCTTAGATGGGAGGACAGAGCAGCCCCAGCATTTT
TRBV5-4	NA	TRBJ2-7	NA	CASSLWSSYEQYF	TGTGCCAGCAGCCTATGGAGCTCCTACGAGCAGTACTTC
TRBV2	TRBD2	TRBJ2-7	NA	CASRLLTSSYEQYF	TGTGCCAGCAGACTTCTGACTAGCAGCTACGAGCAGTACTTC
TRBV7-2	NA	TRBJ2-2	NA	CASSQGTSGTGELFF	TGTGCCAGCAGCCAGGGGACATCGGGGACCGGGGAGCTGTTTTTT
TRBV7-9	NA	TRBJ1-6	NA	CASSLGGLPNSPLHF	TGTGCCAGCAGCTTAGGAGGCCTTCCCAATTCACCCCTCCACTTT
TRBV6-6	TRBD1	TRBJ2-7	NA	CASRSMTGGKIYEQYF	TGTGCCAGCAGATCAATGACAGGGGGCAAAATATACGAGCAGTACTTC
TRBV11-3	NA	TRBJ2-1	NA	CASSLGGRTNDEQFF	TGTGCCAGCAGCTTAGGGGGACGCACTAACGATGAGCAGTTCTTC
TRBV5-5	NA	TRBJ1-4	NA	CASSGLTEKLFF	TGTGCCAGCAGCGGACTGACAGAGAAACTGTTTTTT
TRBV27	NA	TRBJ1-1	NA	CASRLGVWAFF	TGTGCCAGCAGGTTGGGGGTGTGGGCTTTCTTT
TRBV6-5	NA	TRBJ2-5	NA	CASSYSPTSRETQYF	TGTGCCAGCAGTTACTCTCCAACAAGCAGAGAGACCCAGTACTTC
TRBV18	NA	TRBJ1-3	NA	CASSPTGNTIYF	TGTGCCAGCTCACCGACGGGAAACACCATATATTTT
TRBV10-2	NA	TRBJ2-1	NA	CASGLYNEQFF	TGCGCCAGCGGACTATACAATGAGCAGTTCTTC
TRBV7-9	TRBD2	TRBJ2-3	NA	CASSRRRTSGVDTQYF	TGTGCCAGCAGCCGTCGAAGGACTAGCGGGGTAGATACGCAGTATTTT
TRBV5-1	NA	TRBJ2-2	NA	CASSRLWGGMNTGELFF	TGCGCCAGCAGCCGCCTTTGGGGAGGAATGAACACCGGGGAGCTGTTTTTT
TRBV24-1	NA	TRBJ1-5	NA	CATSATGLGNQPQHF	TGTGCCACCAGTGCTACAGGGTTAGGCAATCAGCCCCAGCATTTT
TRBV6-2/TRBV6-3	TRBD1	TRBJ2-3	once	CASSYSRQGTPDTQYF	TGTGCCAGCAGTTACTCGAGACAGGGGACCCCGGATACGCAGTATTTT
TRBV5-6	TRBD1	TRBJ2-2	NA	CASSPGTGRARTGELFF	TGTGCCAGCAGCCCGGGGACAGGCCGTGCCAGAACCGGGGAGCTGTTTTTT
TRBV12-3/TRBV12-4	NA	TRBJ2-7	NA	CASSSDSSYEQYF	TGTGCCAGCAGTTCCGACAGCTCCTACGAGCAGTACTTC
TRBV10-3	NA	TRBJ2-5	NA	CATHRDGETQYF	TGTGCCACACACAGGGACGGAGAGACCCAGTACTTC